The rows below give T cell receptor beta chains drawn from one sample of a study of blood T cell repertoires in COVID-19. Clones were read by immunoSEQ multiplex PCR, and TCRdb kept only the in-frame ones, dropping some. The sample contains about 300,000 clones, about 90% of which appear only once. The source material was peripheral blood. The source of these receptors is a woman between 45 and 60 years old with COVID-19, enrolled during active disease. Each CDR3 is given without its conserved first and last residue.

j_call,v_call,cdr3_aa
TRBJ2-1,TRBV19,ASSIHAGGEDEQF
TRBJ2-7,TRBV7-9,ASSPGTRRGVGYEQY
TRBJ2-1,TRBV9,ASSPWLVSYNEQF
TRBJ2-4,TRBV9,ASSVSVGLLNIQY
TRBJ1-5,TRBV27,ASSPGTGGNQPQH
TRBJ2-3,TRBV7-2,ASSSGAIQTDTQY
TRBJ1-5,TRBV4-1,ASSQVAGSNQPQH
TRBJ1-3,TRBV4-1,ASSRQGSSGNIIY
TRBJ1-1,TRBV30,AWSVLTEAF
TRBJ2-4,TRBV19,ASSIQVLAKNIQY
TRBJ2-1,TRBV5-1,ASTPGGPSGDEQF
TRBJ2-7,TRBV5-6,ASSLIRPEEQY
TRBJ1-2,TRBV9,ASSVDRAYGYT
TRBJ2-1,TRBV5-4,ASSWEAASDYNEQF
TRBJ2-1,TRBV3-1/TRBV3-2,ASSQDLRRNEQF
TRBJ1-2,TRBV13,ASSLAAGNYGYT
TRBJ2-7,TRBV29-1,SVRGQGSSYEQY
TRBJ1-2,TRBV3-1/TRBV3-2,ASSQDLQGANYGYT
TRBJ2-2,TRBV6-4,ASSPHLGRPGELF
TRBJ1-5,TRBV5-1,ASSLAGSQGGNQPQH
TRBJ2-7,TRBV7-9,ASSPTAAGVHEQY
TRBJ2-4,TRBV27,ASSSIRGGNIQC
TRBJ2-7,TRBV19,ASSTIGGQGAYEQY
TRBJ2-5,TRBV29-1,SVELLSGSVETQY